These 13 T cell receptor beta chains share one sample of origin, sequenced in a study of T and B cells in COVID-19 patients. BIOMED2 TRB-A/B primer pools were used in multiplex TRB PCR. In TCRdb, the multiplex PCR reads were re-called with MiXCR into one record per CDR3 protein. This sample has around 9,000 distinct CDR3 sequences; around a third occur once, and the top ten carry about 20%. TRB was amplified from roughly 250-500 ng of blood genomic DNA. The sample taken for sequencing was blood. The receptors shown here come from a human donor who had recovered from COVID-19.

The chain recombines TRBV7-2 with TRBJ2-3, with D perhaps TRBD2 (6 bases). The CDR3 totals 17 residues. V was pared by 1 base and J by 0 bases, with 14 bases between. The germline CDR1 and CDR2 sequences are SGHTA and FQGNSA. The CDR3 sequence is CASSLVRRGWSTDTQYF. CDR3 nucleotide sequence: TGTGCCAGCAGCTTAGTTAGGAGGGGCTGGAGCACAGATACGCAGTATTTT.

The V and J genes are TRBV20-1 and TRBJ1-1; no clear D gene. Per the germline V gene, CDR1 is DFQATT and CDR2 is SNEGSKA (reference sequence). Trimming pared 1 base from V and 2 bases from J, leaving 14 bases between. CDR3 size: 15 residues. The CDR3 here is CSARGEWALNTEAFF. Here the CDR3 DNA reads TGCAGTGCTAGAGGGGAATGGGCTCTCAACACTGAAGCTTTCTTT.

CDR3 in amino acids: CANQGAVVHEQYF. The DNA of the CDR3 is TGCGCCAATCAGGGGGCCGTCGTCCACGAGCAGTACTTC. The chain employs TRBV10-1 and TRBJ2-7; 8 nucleotides agree with TRBD1. This CDR3 is 13 amino acids long. Trimming removed 10 bases from V and 5 bases from J; junction bases left unmatched: 10. CDR1 and CDR2 from the germline V gene are WNHNN and SYGVQD (reference sequence).

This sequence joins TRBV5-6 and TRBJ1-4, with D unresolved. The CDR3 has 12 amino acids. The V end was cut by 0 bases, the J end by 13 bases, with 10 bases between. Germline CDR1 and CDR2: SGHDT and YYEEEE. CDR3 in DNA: TGTGCCAGCAGCTTGGCCTATTCGGGACTGTTTTTT. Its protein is CASSLAYSGLFF.

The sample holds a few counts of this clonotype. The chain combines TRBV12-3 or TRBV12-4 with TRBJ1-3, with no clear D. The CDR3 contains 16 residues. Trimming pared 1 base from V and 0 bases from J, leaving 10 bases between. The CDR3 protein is CASSLVARSSGNTIYF. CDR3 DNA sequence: TGTGCCAGCAGTTTAGTAGCTCGGAGCTCTGGAAACACCATATATTTT.

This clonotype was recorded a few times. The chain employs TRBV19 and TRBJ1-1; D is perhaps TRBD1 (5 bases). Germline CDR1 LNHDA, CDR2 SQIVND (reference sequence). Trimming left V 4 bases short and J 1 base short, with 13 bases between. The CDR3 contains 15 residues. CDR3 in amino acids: CASSTLRVGNTEAFF. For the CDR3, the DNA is TGTGCCAGTAGTACCCTCAGGGTGGGGAACACTGAAGCTTTCTTT.

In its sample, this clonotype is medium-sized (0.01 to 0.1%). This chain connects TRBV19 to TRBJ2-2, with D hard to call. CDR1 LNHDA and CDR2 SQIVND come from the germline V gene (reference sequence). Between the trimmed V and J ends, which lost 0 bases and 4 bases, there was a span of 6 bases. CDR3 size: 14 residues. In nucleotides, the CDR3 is TGTGCCAGTAGTATAGATGGAAGCACCGGGGAGCTGTTTTTT. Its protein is CASSIDGSTGELFF.

The CDR3 DNA follows: TGTGCCATCAGTGATGGGACAGGGGGCTCCTACAATGAGCAGTTCTTC. It specifies CAISDGTGGSYNEQFF. J is TRBJ2-1 and V is TRBV10-3, with 11 bases aligning to TRBD1. The V and J ends lost 3 bases and 0 bases, in that order; junction bases with no gene match: 1. This CDR3 comprises 16 residues. The germline gives CDR1 ENHRY, CDR2 SYGVKD.

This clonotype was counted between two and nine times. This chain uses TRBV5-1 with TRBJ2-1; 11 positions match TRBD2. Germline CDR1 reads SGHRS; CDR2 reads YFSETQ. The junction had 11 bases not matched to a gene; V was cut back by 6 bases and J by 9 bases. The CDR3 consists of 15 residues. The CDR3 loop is CASTKLTSGEGEQFF. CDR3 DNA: TGCGCCAGCACCAAACTGACTAGCGGGGAGGGTGAGCAGTTCTTC. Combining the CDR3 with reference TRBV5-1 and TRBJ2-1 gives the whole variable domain KAGVTQTPRYLIKTRGQQVTLSCSPISGHRSVSWYQQTPGQGLQFLFEYFSETQRNKGNFPGRFSGRQFSNSRSEMNVSTLELGDSALYLCASTKLTSGEGEQFFGPGTRLTVL.

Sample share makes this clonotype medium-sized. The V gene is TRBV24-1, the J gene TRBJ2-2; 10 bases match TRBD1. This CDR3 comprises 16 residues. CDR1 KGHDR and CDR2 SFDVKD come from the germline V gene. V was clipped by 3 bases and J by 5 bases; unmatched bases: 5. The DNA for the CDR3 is TGTGCCACCAGTGATCCCGGGACAGGGGCGACCGGGGAGCTGTTTTTT. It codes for CATSDPGTGATGELFF.

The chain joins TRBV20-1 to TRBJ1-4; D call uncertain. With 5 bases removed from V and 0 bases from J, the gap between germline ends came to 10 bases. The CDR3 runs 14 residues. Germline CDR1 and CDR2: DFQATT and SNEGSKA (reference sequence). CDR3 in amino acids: CSAPHSATNEKLFF. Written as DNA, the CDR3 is TGCAGTGCTCCTCACAGCGCAACTAATGAAAAACTGTTTTTT.

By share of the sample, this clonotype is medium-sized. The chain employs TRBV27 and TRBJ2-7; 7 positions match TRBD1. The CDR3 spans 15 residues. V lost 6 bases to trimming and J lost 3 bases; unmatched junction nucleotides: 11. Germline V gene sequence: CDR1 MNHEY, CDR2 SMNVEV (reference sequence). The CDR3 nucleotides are TGTGCCAGCAGCCTCAGACAGGGATCCTACTACGAGCAGTACTTC. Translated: CASSLRQGSYYEQYF.

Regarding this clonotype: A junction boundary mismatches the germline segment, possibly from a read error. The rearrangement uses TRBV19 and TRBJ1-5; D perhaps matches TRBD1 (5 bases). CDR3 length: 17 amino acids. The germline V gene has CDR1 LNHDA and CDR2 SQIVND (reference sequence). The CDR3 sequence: CASSILRGSNSNQSQHF. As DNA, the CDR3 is TGTGCCAGTAGTATATTGAGGGGATCAAATAGCAATCAGTCCCAGCATTTT.